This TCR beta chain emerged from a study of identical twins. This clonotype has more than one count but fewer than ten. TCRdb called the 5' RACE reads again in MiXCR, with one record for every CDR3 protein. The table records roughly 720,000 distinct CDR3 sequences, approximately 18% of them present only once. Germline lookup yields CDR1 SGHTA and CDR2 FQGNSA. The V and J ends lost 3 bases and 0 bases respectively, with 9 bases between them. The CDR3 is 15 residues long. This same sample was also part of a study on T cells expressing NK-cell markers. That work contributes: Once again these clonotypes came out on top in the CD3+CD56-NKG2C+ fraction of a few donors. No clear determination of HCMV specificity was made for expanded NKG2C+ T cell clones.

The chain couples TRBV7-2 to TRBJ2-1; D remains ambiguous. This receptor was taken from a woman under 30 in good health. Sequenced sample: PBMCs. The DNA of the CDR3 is TGTGCCAGCAGCTTGGACGGTGTCTCCTACAATGAGCAGTTCTTC. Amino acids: CASSLDGVSYNEQFF.